The sequence of this TCR beta chain was determined in a study of OX40 agonist ivuxolimab in advanced cancers. Profiled with immunoSEQ multiplex PCR; TCRdb holds only in-frame clones, not every one. The sample includes around 70,000 clones, 89% of them seen just once. The origin of this receptor is an adult with an advanced solid tumor such as melanoma, head and neck, liver or kidney cancer. The sequences come from CD4+ or CD8+ T cells sorted from blood, collected in a trial of the OX40 agonist ivuxolimab.

The CDR3 sequence is CATGQAASNQPQHF. For the CDR3, the DNA is TGTGCCACTGGACAGGCGGCAAGCAATCAGCCCCAGCATTTT. The chain recombines TRBV10-3 with TRBJ1-5; TRBD1 aligns across 7 bases. The CDR3 is 14 amino acids. In germline, CDR1 is ENHRY, CDR2 SYGVKD. Trimming cost V 10 bases and J 1 base; bases outside gene matches: 7.